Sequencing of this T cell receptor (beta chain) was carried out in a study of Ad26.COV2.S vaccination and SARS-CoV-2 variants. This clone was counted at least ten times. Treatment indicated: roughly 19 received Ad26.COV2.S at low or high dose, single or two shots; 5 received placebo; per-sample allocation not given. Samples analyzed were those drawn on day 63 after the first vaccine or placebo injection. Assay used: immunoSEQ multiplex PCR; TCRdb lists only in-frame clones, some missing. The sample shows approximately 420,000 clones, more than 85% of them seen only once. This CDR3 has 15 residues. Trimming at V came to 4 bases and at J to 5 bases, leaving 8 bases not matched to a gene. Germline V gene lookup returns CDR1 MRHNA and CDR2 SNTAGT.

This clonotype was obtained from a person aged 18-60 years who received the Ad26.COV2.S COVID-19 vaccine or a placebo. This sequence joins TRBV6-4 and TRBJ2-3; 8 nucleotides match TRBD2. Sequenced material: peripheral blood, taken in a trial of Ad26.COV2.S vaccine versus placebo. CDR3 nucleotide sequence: TGTGCCAGCAGTGTATCGGGGGGGGCAGGAGATACGCAGTATTTT. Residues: CASSVSGGAGDTQYF.